This passage covers 2 T cell receptor beta chains from one sample sequenced in a study of blood T cell repertoires in COVID-19. Sequenced by immunoSEQ multiplex PCR; TCRdb stores in-frame clones only, minus some. Of fewer than 75,000 clones listed, 70% to 90% are singletons. The sequencing input was peripheral blood. These receptor sequences come from a man aged 55 to 70 with active or convalescent COVID-19.

The V and J genes are TRBV19 and TRBJ2-5, with 8 nucleotides matching TRBD1. There are 16 residues in the CDR3. V dropped 5 bases and J dropped 4; count of bases not matched to a gene: 12. CDR1 and CDR2 from the germline V gene are LNHDA and SQIVND (reference sequence). The CDR3 loop reads CASSPRQGIAVETQYF. CDR3 nucleotide sequence: TGTGCCAGTAGTCCCCGACAGGGGATTGCGGTAGAGACCCAGTACTTC.

The chain uses TRBV9 and TRBJ2-5; a possible D gene is TRBD2 (6 bases). Germline assignment: CDR1 SGDLS and CDR2 YYNGEE. The CDR3 has 15 amino acids. Trimming stripped 2 bases from V and 3 bases from J, with 14 bases between. As DNA, the CDR3 is TGTGCCAGCAGCGTCGTGGAGGGGTTTAAAGAGACCCAGTACTTC. Protein: CASSVVEGFKETQYF. Variable domain in full (rest from reference TRBV9 and TRBJ2-5): DSGVTQTPKHLITATGQRVTLRCSPRSGDLSVYWYQQSLDQGLQFLIQYYNGEERAKGNILERFSAQQFPDLHSELNLSSLELGDSALYFCASSVVEGFKETQYFGPGTRLLVL.